This passage covers 9 T cell receptor beta chains from one sample sequenced in a study of Graves' ophthalmopathy and Graves' hyperthyroidism (dated 2018 in TCRdb). The instrument was an Illumina HiSeq 2000. For repertoire sequencing, the TCR beta CDR3 regions were amplified from RNA transcripts. The first round was an RT-PCR using HTBI primers with the Qiagen OneStep RT-PCR kit, and this first round was followed by a second-round multiplex PCR, then size selection and purification. TCRdb reworked the public reads: Q25 trimming with fastp, MiXCR clone assembly, productive beta chains retained. Identical CDR3 protein sequences are pooled into one entry, listed with their most common genes and DNA. In all, the sample holds under 350,000 distinct CDR3 sequences, and around a sixth of those were seen once. Approximately 13% of the sample is taken by the ten largest. Sequences were obtained from peripheral blood. The source of these receptors is an adult man with Graves' ophthalmopathy.

This clonotype showed up many times. V and J are TRBV10-3 and TRBJ2-5; 10 bases agree with TRBD1. This CDR3 region has 14 residues. Per the germline V gene, CDR1 is ENHRY and CDR2 is SYGVKD. The junction had 3 bases not matched to a gene; V was cut back by 3 bases and J by 5 bases. The CDR3 protein is CAISDDRGPETQYF. The CDR3 nucleotides read TGTGCCATCAGTGACGACAGGGGGCCTGAGACCCAGTACTTC.

This clonotype has ten or more counts. The chain recombines TRBV6-5 with TRBJ1-1; D gene unclear. Trimming removed 2 bases at V and 4 bases at J, with 5 bases between. There are 12 residues in the CDR3. CDR1 is MNHEY and CDR2 is SVGAGI in the germline V gene. The DNA of the CDR3 is TGTGCCAGCAGTTACACGAGCACTGAAGCTTTCTTT. Translation: CASSYTSTEAFF.

The chain joins TRBV7-3 to TRBJ2-5; 11 nucleotides line up with TRBD2. The J segment lost 5 bases and the V segment lost 2 bases, leaving 4 bases of the junction unmatched. There are 15 residues in the CDR3. Germline assignment: CDR1 SGHTA and CDR2 FQGTGA. CDR3: CASSLVAGGMETQYF. CDR3 coding DNA: TGTGCCAGCAGCTTAGTAGCGGGAGGGATGGAGACCCAGTACTTC.

This clonotype was observed many times. The V gene is TRBV4-1, the J gene TRBJ2-2; 9 positions match TRBD2. The V segment lost 0 bases and the J segment 2 bases; nucleotides outside the gene matches: 4. The germline V gene encodes CDR1 MGHRA and CDR2 YSYEKL. This CDR3 comprises 17 residues. CDR3 nucleotides: TGCGCCAGCAGCCAAGATTTGCGGGGGGGCAACACCGGGGAGCTGTTTTTT. It yields the protein CASSQDLRGGNTGELFF.

This clonotype was detected many times. This chain joins TRBV5-1 and TRBJ2-7; 9 nucleotides match TRBD1. The CDR3 has 15 amino acids. The V gene's germline CDR1 is SGHRS and CDR2 YFSETQ. V gave up 5 bases and J gave up 0 bases; unmatched junction bases: 6. In DNA form, the CDR3 reads TGCGCCAGCAGGATCGGGACAGGGAGCTCCTACGAGCAGTACTTC. Protein sequence: CASRIGTGSSYEQYF.

This clonotype was seen at least ten times. One end of the junction varies from germline; a read error may be responsible. The rearrangement joins TRBV19 to TRBJ1-2, with D unresolved. The CDR3 consists of 15 residues. Germline V lookup: CDR1 LNHDA, CDR2 SQIVND (reference sequence). CDR3 amino acids: CASSISGPAGAGYTF. CDR3 DNA: TGTGCCAGCAGTATCTCTGGACCGGCCGGAGCTGGCTACACCTTC. The variable domain in full, completed from reference TRBV19 and TRBJ1-2, reads DGGITQSPKYLFRKEGQNVTLSCEQNLNHDAMYWYRQDPGQGLRLIYYSQIVNDFQKGDIAEGYSVSREKKESFPLTVTSAQKNPTAFYLCASSISGPAGAGYTFGSGTRLTVV.

This clonotype was seen a few times. This chain connects TRBV3-1 to TRBJ2-5, with D uncertain. The ends were cut back, 0 bases at V and 1 base at J, with 12 bases in the middle. The CDR3 runs to 16 residues. Germline loops: CDR1 LGHDT, CDR2 YNNKEL (reference sequence). In DNA, the CDR3 is TGTGCCAGCAGCCAAGATCTGGTTCAGGCCCAAGAGACCCAGTACTTC. It codes for CASSQDLVQAQETQYF.

Many counts were recorded for this clonotype. Since a much larger clone is just one base distant, this may be a read error. The chain recombines TRBV7-6 with TRBJ1-2; the D is unclear. The CDR3 extends over 10 amino acids. Germline values: CDR1 SGHVS, CDR2 FNYEAQ. Trimming removed 7 bases from V and 2 bases from J, with 2 bases in between. This CDR3 is CASNNYGYTF. For the CDR3, the DNA is TGTGCCAGCAACAACTATGGCTACACCTTC.

There are many counts of this clonotype. The chain combines TRBV19 with TRBJ1-6; 7 bases map to TRBD1. The germline V gene encodes CDR1 LNHDA and CDR2 SQIVND (reference sequence). CDR3 length: 15 amino acids. Trimming cost V 7 bases and J 10 bases; bases outside gene matches: 13. The CDR3, as DNA: TGTGCCAGTAACACAGCCGGGACAGTTCGCTCACCCCTCCACTTT. This translates into CASNTAGTVRSPLHF.